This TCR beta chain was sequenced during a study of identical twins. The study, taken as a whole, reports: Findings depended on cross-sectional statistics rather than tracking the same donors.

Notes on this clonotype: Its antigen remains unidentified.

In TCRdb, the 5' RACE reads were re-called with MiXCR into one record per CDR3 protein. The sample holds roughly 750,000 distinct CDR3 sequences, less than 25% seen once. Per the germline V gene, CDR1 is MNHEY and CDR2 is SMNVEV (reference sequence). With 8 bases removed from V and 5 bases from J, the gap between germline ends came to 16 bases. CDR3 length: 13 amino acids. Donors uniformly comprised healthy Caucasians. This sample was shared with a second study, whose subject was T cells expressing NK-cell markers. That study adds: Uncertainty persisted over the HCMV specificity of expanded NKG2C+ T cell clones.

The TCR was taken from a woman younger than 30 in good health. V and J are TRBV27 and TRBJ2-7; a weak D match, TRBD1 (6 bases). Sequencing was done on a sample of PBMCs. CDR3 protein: CASGIQGTHEQYF. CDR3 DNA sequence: TGTGCCAGCGGCATACAGGGTACCCACGAGCAGTACTTC.